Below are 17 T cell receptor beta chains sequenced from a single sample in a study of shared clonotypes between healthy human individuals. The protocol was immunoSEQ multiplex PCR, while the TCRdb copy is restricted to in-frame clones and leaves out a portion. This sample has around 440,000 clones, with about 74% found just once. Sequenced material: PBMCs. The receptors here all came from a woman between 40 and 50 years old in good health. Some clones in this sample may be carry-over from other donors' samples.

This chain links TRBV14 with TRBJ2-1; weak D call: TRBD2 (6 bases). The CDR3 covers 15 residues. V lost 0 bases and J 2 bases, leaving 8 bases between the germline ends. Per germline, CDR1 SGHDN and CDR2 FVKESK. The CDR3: CASSQEGGAYNEQFF. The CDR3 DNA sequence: TGTGCCAGCAGCCAAGAGGGGGGTGCCTACAATGAGCAGTTCTTC.

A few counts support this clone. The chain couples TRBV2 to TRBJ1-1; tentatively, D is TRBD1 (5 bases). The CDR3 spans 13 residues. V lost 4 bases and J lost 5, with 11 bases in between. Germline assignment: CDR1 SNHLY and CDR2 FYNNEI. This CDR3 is CASSVGDVTEAFF. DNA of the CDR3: TGTGCCAGCAGTGTTGGGGACGTGACTGAAGCTTTCTTT.

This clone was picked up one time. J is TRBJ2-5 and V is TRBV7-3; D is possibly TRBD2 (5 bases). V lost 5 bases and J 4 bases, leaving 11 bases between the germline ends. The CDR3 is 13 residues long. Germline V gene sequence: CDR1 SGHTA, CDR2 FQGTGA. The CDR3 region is CASSPTSLETQYF. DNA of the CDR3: TGTGCCAGCAGCCCTACTAGTCTAGAGACCCAGTACTTC.

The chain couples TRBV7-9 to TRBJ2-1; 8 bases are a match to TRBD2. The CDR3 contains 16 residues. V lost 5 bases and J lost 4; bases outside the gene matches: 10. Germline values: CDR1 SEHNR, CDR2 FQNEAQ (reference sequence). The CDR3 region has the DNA TGTGCCAGCAGCCCTCCCTGGCGGGAGGATTACAATGAGCAGTTCTTC. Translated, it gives CASSPPWREDYNEQFF.

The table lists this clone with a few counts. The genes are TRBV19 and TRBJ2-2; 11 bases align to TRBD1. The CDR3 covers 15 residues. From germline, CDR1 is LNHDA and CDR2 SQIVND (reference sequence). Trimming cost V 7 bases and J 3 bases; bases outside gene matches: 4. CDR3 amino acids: CASKDRGLYTGELFF. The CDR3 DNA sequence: TGTGCCAGTAAGGACAGGGGGCTTTACACCGGGGAGCTGTTTTTT.

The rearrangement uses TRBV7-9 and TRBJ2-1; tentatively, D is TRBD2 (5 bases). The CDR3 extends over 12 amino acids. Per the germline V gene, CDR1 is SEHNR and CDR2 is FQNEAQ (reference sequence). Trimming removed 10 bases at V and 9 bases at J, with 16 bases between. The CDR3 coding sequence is TGTGCCACAAGCCCACGGGGTTTTGAGCAGTTCTTC. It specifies CATSPRGFEQFF.

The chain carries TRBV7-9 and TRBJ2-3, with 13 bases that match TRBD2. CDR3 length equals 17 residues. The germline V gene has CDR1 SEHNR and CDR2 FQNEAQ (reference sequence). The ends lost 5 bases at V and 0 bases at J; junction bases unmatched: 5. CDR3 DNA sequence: TGTGCCAGCAGCCCCGGGACTAGCGGGGTGAGCACAGATACGCAGTATTTT. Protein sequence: CASSPGTSGVSTDTQYF.

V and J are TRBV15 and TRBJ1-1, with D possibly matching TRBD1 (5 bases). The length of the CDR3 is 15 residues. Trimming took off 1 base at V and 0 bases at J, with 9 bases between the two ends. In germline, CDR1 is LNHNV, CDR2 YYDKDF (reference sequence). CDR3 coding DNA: TGTGCCACCAGCAGAGGGGGGGATATGAACACTGAAGCTTTCTTT. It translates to CATSRGGDMNTEAFF.

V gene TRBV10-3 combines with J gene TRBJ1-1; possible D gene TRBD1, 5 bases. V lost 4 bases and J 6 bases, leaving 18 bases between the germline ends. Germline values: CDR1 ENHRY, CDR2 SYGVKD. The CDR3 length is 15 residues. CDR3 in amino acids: CAISGQGYRSAEAFF. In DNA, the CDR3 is TGTGCCATCAGTGGACAAGGCTACAGGTCGGCTGAAGCTTTCTTT.

Written as DNA, the CDR3 is TGTGCCAGCAGCTTGGTAACCGATAATGGCTACACCTTC. It is translated as CASSLVTDNGYTF. The chain joins TRBV5-4 to TRBJ1-2; D call uncertain. The CDR3 consists of 13 residues. Germline values: CDR1 SGHNT, CDR2 YYREEE (reference sequence). V was clipped by 0 bases and J by 6 bases, with 9 bases between them.

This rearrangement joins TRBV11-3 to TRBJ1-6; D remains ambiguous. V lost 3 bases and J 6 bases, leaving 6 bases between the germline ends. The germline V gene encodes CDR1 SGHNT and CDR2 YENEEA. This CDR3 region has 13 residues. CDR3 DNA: TGTGCCAGCAGCTTGGATGGTAATTCACCCCTCCACTTT. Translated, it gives CASSLDGNSPLHF. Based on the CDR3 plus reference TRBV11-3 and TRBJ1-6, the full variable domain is EAGVVQSPRYKIIEKKQPVAFWCNPISGHNTLYWYLQNLGQGPELLIRYENEEAVDDSQLPKDRFSAERLKGVDSTLKIQPAELGDSAVYLCASSLDGNSPLHFGNGTRLTVT.

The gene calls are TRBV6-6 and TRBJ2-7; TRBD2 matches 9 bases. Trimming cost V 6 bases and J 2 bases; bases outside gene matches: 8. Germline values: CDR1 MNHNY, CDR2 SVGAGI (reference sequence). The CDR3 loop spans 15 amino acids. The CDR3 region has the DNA TGTGCCAGCAGGGGCATCTCTAGCGGGGCCTACGAGCAGTACTTC. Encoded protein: CASRGISSGAYEQYF.

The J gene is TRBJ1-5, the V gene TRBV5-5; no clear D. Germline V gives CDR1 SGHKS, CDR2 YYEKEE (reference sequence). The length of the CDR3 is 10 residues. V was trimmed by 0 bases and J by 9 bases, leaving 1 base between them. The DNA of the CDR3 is TGTGCCAGCAGCTTGGGGCCCCAGCATTTT. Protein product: CASSLGPQHF.

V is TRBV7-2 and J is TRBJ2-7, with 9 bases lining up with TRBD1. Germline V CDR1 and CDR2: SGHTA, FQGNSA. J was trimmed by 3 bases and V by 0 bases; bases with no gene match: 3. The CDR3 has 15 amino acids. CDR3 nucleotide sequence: TGTGCCAGCAGCTTAGCACGACAGGGGGTCTACGAGCAGTACTTC. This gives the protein CASSLARQGVYEQYF.

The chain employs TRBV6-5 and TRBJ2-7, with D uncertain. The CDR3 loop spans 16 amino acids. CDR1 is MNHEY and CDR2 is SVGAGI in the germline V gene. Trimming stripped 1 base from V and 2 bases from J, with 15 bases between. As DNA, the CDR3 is TGTGCCAGCAGTTACTTCACCCCAGCGTTAGCCTACGAGCAGTACTTC. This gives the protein CASSYFTPALAYEQYF.

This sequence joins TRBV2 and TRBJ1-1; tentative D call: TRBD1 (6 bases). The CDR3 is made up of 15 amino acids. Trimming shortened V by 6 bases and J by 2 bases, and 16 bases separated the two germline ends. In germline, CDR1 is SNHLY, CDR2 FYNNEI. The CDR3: CASSVTGTQNTEAFF. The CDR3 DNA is TGTGCCAGCAGCGTTACCGGGACACAAAACACTGAAGCTTTCTTT.

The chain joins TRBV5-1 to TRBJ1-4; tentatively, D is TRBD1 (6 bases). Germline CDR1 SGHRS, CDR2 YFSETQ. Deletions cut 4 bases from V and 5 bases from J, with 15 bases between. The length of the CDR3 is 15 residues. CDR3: CASSKRQDENEKLFF. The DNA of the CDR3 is TGCGCCAGCAGCAAGCGACAGGACGAGAATGAAAAACTGTTTTTT. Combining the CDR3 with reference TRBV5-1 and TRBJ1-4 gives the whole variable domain KAGVTQTPRYLIKTRGQQVTLSCSPISGHRSVSWYQQTPGQGLQFLFEYFSETQRNKGNFPGRFSGRQFSNSRSEMNVSTLELGDSALYLCASSKRQDENEKLFFGSGTQLSVL.